A selection of T cell receptor beta chains follows, all from one sample in a study of T-cell memory formation after mild COVID-19. Each CDR3 protein is one row after TCRdb ran MiXCR on the 5' RACE reads. The sample has roughly 52,000 distinct CDR3 sequences, roughly 9.5% seen once. The source material was PBMCs or a T cell subset sorted from them (not recorded which). These receptors were taken from a man younger than 35 who had mild COVID-19 (a few samples of this study predate the infection). Cell type and time point are not known. Both conserved end residues are part of each CDR3. Each record gives: J gene, D gene, V gene, clone size, CDR3 DNA, CDR3 protein. The D gene is left open where the match is weak. Clone size appears in some rows only: once, few, many, or a class for an expanded clone.

>TRBJ1-1|.|TRBV5-1|.
TGCGCCAGCAGCGGACAAGGGGCGAACACTGAAGCTTTCTTT
CASSGQGANTEAFF
>TRBJ2-5|.|TRBV9|few
TGTGCCAGCAGCGTAGGGGCCGTGGAGACCCAGTACTTC
CASSVGAVETQYF
>TRBJ2-7|.|TRBV5-6|few
TGTGCCAGCAGCACCGGGACAACCTACGAGCAGTACTTC
CASSTGTTYEQYF
>TRBJ2-4|.|TRBV7-2|many
TGTGCCAGCAGCTTAAGCCAGGGCGGAAACATTCAGTACTTC
CASSLSQGGNIQYF
>TRBJ1-1|.|TRBV28|few
TGTGCCAGCAGTTTAGCAGGGGCGGGGAACACTGAAGCTTTCTTT
CASSLAGAGNTEAFF
>TRBJ2-7|TRBD2|TRBV2|.
TGTGCCAGCAGTGAAACCGGGACTAGCGGTTACGAGCAGTACTTC
CASSETGTSGYEQYF
>TRBJ2-1|TRBD1|TRBV7-9|many
TGTGCCAGCAGAGGGGACAGTTACAATGAGCAGTTCTTC
CASRGDSYNEQFF
>TRBJ2-3|.|TRBV5-4|few
TGTGCCAGCGGGACCACAGATACGCAGTATTTT
CASGTTDTQYF
>TRBJ1-5|TRBD1|TRBV12-3/TRBV12-4|.
TGTGCCAGCAGATCCGGACAGGATCAGCCCCAGCATTTT
CASRSGQDQPQHF
>TRBJ2-1|.|TRBV5-5|.
TGTGCCAGCAGCTTGGAGGCTTACGGGGGTGAGCAGTTCTTC
CASSLEAYGGEQFF
>TRBJ1-4|.|TRBV4-2|many
TGTGCCAGCAGCCCGTCGAGGGCCCTGAACGAAAAACTGTTTTTT
CASSPSRALNEKLFF
>TRBJ2-7|.|TRBV4-3|many
TGCGCCAGCAGCCAACTGGAAACAGGGGGGGCCTACGAGCAGTACTTC
CASSQLETGGAYEQYF
>TRBJ2-7|.|TRBV2|.
TGTGCCAGCAGGGGCTCCTACGAGCAGTACTTC
CASRGSYEQYF
>TRBJ1-3|.|TRBV5-6|.
TGTGCCAGCAGCTTGGCCTGGAACTCTGGAAACACCATATATTTT
CASSLAWNSGNTIYF
>TRBJ2-3|.|TRBV20-1|many
TGCAGTGCCCTGGTAGGGCGGGCAGATACGCAGTATTTT
CSALVGRADTQYF
>TRBJ1-2|.|TRBV4-1|.
TGCGCCAGCAGCCCGGGGGGGAACTATGGCTACACCTTC
CASSPGGNYGYTF
>TRBJ2-3|.|TRBV5-1|few
TGCGCCAGCAGCTTGGTACAGAGCACAGATACGCAGTATTTT
CASSLVQSTDTQYF
>TRBJ1-1|TRBD1|TRBV3-1|.
TGTGCCAGCAGCCTACAGGGGGCAGCTTTCTTT
CASSLQGAAFF
>TRBJ1-1|.|TRBV6-5|few
TGTGCCAGCAGTTACCCGGGGGGGGCCACTGAAGCTTTCTTT
CASSYPGGATEAFF
>TRBJ2-7|.|TRBV7-2|.
TGTGCCAGCAAACCCAGGGACAACTCCTACGAGCAGTACTTC
CASKPRDNSYEQYF
>TRBJ2-5|.|TRBV7-9|.
TGTGCCAGCAGCTTAGGAGGGTTCCCAGAGACCCAATACTTC
CASSLGGFPETQYF
>TRBJ2-2|.|TRBV12-3/TRBV12-4|.
TGTGCCAGCAGTTTGGGGGGGGACAGGATCGGGGAGCTGTTTTTT
CASSLGGDRIGELFF
>TRBJ1-2|.|TRBV6-6|many
TGTGCCAGCAGTTACCCGGACGACCTGGGCGGCTACACCTTC
CASSYPDDLGGYTF
>TRBJ2-2|.|TRBV27|few
TGTGCCAGCAGCCGCCCCCACGGGGAGCTGTTTTTT
CASSRPHGELFF
>TRBJ2-5|TRBD2|TRBV7-2|few
TGTGCCAGCAGTCCCGGGGGAGGGGTACAAGAGACCCAGTACTTC
CASSPGGGVQETQYF
>TRBJ2-5|TRBD1|TRBV11-2|many
TGTGCCAGCAGCTCTTACAGGGGGTCGACCCAGTACTTC
CASSSYRGSTQYF
>TRBJ1-2|.|TRBV6-1|few
TGTGCCAGCAGTGACAGGGTGACCTATGGCTACACCTTC
CASSDRVTYGYTF
>TRBJ2-3|.|TRBV5-1|many
TGCGCCAGCAGCTTGGGGGGCTTCACAGATACGCAGTATTTT
CASSLGGFTDTQYF
>TRBJ1-2|.|TRBV27|.
TGTGCCAGCAGTTTAACTCGGGGTGCAATGTATGGCTACACCTTC
CASSLTRGAMYGYTF
>TRBJ2-1|.|TRBV6-5|many
TGTGCCAGCAGCTCTCCCCGCGAGCAGTTCTTC
CASSSPREQFF
>TRBJ2-5|.|TRBV7-2|few
TGTGCCAGCAGCCCCCGGAGGGCCCAAGAGACCCAGTACTTC
CASSPRRAQETQYF
>TRBJ2-7|.|TRBV10-3|few
TGTGCCATCAGTGACGGGACACCTTACGAGCAGTACTTC
CAISDGTPYEQYF
>TRBJ2-6|.|TRBV5-1|few
TGCGCCAGCAGGTCCCAAGGTCAGGGAGGGGCCAACGTCCTGACTTTC
CASRSQGQGGANVLTF
>TRBJ2-3|.|TRBV5-6|few
TGTGCCAGCAGCTTAACTAGCACAGATACGCAGTATTTT
CASSLTSTDTQYF
>TRBJ2-2|.|TRBV11-2|.
TGTGCCAGCAGTATTGGGGAGAACACCGGGGAGCTGTTTTTT
CASSIGENTGELFF
>TRBJ2-7|.|TRBV7-2|.
TGTGCCAGCAGCTTAGAGGGGCGGGTCTCCTACGAGCAGTACTTC
CASSLEGRVSYEQYF
>TRBJ1-6|.|TRBV6-5|.
TGTGCCAGCAGTTACGATAATAATTCACCCCTCCACTTT
CASSYDNNSPLHF
>TRBJ1-1|.|TRBV7-2|.
TGTGCCAGCAGCTTAGAGGGTAGGAACACTGAAGCTTTCTTT
CASSLEGRNTEAFF
>TRBJ2-1|TRBD1|TRBV6-5|.
TGTGCCAGCAGTTCCGGGACAGGGGGTCATGAGCAGTTCTTC
CASSSGTGGHEQFF
>TRBJ2-3|.|TRBV9|.
TGTGCCAGCAGCGTAGCGGGCCCCGACACAGATACGCAGTATTTT
CASSVAGPDTDTQYF
>TRBJ1-1|.|TRBV4-3|.
TGCGCCAGCAGCCCTTGGGGCGCCCCGGGCCAAGCGAACACTGAAGCTTTCTTT
CASSPWGAPGQANTEAFF
>TRBJ1-1|TRBD1|TRBV6-5|many
TGTGCCAGCAGGAACAGGGGGCAGGCCCCCTCTGAAGCTTTCTTT
CASRNRGQAPSEAFF
>TRBJ2-3|.|TRBV7-2|few
TGTGCCAGCAGCTTGCGGGGCCCCAGCACAGATACGCAGTATTTT
CASSLRGPSTDTQYF
>TRBJ2-6|TRBD1|TRBV18|.
TGTGCCAGCCCAGGTGCGGGACAGGGGGCGTCTGGGGCCAACGTCCTGACTTTC
CASPGAGQGASGANVLTF
>TRBJ1-6|TRBD1|TRBV7-2|once
TGTGCCAGCAGCTCTATGCAGGGGGGGGATTCACCCCTCCACTTT
CASSSMQGGDSPLHF
>TRBJ1-2|.|TRBV20-1|few
TGCAGTGCTAGCCGTTCGGCGTTAGGATATGGCTACACCTTC
CSASRSALGYGYTF
>TRBJ1-1|TRBD1|TRBV7-6|.
TGTGCCAGCAGCGCCAACCAGGGGGCTGAAGCTTTCTTT
CASSANQGAEAFF
>TRBJ1-5|TRBD1|TRBV12-5|.
TGTGCTAGTGGTTTGGTAGCAGGGGGATTGAATCAGCCCCAGCATTTT
CASGLVAGGLNQPQHF
>TRBJ2-2|.|TRBV24-1|few
TGTGCCACCAGTGATTTGCTCCAGCCAGGTACCGGGGAGCTGTTTTTT
CATSDLLQPGTGELFF
>TRBJ1-1|.|TRBV12-3/TRBV12-4|.
TGTGCCAGCAGTTCGGGACTGCACACTGAAGCTTTCTTT
CASSSGLHTEAFF
>TRBJ1-1|TRBD1|TRBV4-3|.
TGCGCCAGCAGCCAAGAAGCGCAGGGGGCGGACACTGAAGCTTTCTTT
CASSQEAQGADTEAFF
>TRBJ1-4|.|TRBV4-1|.
TGCGCCAGCAGCCAAGAAGGACAGAATGAAAAACTGTTTTTT
CASSQEGQNEKLFF
>TRBJ2-1|.|TRBV20-1|few
TGCAGTGCGCCCAAACCGTACAGGGAACACGAGCAGTTCTTC
CSAPKPYREHEQFF